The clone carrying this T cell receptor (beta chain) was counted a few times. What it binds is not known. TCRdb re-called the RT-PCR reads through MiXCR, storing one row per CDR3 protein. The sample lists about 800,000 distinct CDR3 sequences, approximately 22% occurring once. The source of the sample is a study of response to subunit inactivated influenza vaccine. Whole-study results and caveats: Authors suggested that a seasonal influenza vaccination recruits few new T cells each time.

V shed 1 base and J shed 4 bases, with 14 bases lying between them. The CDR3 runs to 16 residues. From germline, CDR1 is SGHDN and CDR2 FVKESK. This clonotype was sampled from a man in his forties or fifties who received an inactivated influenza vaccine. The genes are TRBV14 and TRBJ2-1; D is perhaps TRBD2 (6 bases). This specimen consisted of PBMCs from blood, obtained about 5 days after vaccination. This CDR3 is CASSQAYGGVYNEQFF. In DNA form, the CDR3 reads TGTGCCAGCAGCCAAGCGTATGGCGGGGTTTACAATGAGCAGTTCTTC.